One TCR beta chain is described in this entry. This specimen belongs to a study of molecular identifiers for immune sequencing clone quantification. TCRdb reanalysed the PCR reads using MiXCR and keeps one entry per CDR3 protein. This sample has 80,000 to 130,000 distinct CDR3 sequences; over 30% occur once, and the top ten carry under 5.5%. V was clipped by 7 bases and J by 11 bases; unmatched bases: 8. Germline CDR1 and CDR2: MNHNY and SVGAGI (reference sequence). This CDR3 has 12 residues. The V and J genes are TRBV6-6 and TRBJ1-1; 9 bases align to TRBD1. Sequencing used naive CD8+ T cells from blood, with Jurkat cell RNA spiked in. The subset is: FACS-sorted CD8+CD4-CCR7+CD45RA+ naive T cells. The TCR originated in a human donor in good health. Some libraries in this study had Jurkat cell RNA spiked in. The CDR3 bases are TGTGCCAGCATTATCGGGACAGGGATGGCTTTCTTT. It yields the protein CASIIGTGMAFF.